This is a list of T cell receptor beta chains from one sample in a study of blood T cell repertoires in COVID-19. Profiling relied on immunoSEQ multiplex PCR, and the TCRdb table lists in-frame clones only, not all of them. This sample has approximately 300,000 clones; 86% occur once, and the top ten carry over 2.5%. The specimen sequenced was PBMCs or T cells enriched from blood (not recorded which). Receptors were obtained from a woman younger than 35 who had recovered from COVID-19. CDR3s include the opening cysteine and the closing phenylalanine or tryptophan. Fields, in order: D gene, V gene, J gene, CDR3 protein. D genes are given only for firm matches.

>NA|TRBV4-3|TRBJ2-7
CASSQSQADYEQYF
>NA|TRBV11-3|TRBJ1-2
CASSKGGDGYTF
>NA|TRBV7-9|TRBJ2-7
CASSFAQGSYEQYF
>NA|TRBV10-3|TRBJ1-2
CAISDPTAPNYGYTF
>NA|TRBV7-9|TRBJ2-1
CASSLIGAPNEQFF
>TRBD1|TRBV19|TRBJ1-1
CASTPGPGGTEAFF
>TRBD2|TRBV4-1|TRBJ2-3
CASSQEWGGTDTQYF
>NA|TRBV27|TRBJ2-5
CASSPWTGAQETQYF
>TRBD1|TRBV9|TRBJ2-1
CASSFGQGISKQFF
>TRBD2|TRBV7-3|TRBJ2-1
CASSLNAGGGYNEQFF
>TRBD1|TRBV6-4|TRBJ1-4
CASRHSGGADEKLFF
>NA|TRBV10-3|TRBJ2-7
CAIIVRASYEQYF
>TRBD2|TRBV20-1|TRBJ2-5
CSASGRGLAETQYF
>TRBD2|TRBV7-9|TRBJ2-7
CASSLTSGQYEQYF
>NA|TRBV11-3|TRBJ1-1
CASSPAENTEAFF
>NA|TRBV29-1|TRBJ1-1
CSVVWFAGTEAFF
>NA|TRBV28|TRBJ2-3
CASSPDAQFGTRVNTDTQYF
>TRBD2|TRBV10-2|TRBJ2-1
CASSESVTSGGDNEQFF
>TRBD1|TRBV30|TRBJ1-2
CAWSLDRDVYGYTF
>NA|TRBV12-3/TRBV12-4|TRBJ1-1
CASKEGVWTEAFF
>TRBD2|TRBV11-2|TRBJ2-7
CASSSTSGRWEQYF
>NA|TRBV30|TRBJ1-1
CAWSTLKIGYTEAFF
>NA|TRBV5-4|TRBJ2-3
CASSHRPTSTDTQYF
>TRBD1|TRBV27|TRBJ1-1
CASSYRDRGMNTEAFF
>NA|TRBV7-2|TRBJ2-5
CASSLLGARETQYF
>TRBD1|TRBV6-5|TRBJ2-7
CASSLTGGSYEQYF
>NA|TRBV6-2/TRBV6-3|TRBJ2-5
CASSSRETQYF
>NA|TRBV28|TRBJ1-5
CASSLLLQGGDSNQPQHF
>NA|TRBV23-1|TRBJ1-2
CASRKGGSTF